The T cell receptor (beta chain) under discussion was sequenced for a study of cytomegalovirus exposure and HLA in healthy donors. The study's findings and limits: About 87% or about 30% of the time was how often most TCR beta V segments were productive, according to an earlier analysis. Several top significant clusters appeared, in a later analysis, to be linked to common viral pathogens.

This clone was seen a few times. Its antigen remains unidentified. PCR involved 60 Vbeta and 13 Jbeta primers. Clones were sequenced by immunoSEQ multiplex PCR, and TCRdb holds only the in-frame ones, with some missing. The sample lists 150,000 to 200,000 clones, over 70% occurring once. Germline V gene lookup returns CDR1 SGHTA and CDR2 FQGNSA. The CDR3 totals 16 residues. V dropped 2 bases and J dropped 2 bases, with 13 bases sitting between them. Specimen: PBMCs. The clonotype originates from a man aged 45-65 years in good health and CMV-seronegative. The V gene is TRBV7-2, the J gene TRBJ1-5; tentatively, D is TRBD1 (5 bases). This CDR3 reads CASSLWEGLGNQPQHF. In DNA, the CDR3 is TGTGCCAGCAGCTTATGGGAGGGGTTGGGCAATCAGCCCCAGCATTTT.